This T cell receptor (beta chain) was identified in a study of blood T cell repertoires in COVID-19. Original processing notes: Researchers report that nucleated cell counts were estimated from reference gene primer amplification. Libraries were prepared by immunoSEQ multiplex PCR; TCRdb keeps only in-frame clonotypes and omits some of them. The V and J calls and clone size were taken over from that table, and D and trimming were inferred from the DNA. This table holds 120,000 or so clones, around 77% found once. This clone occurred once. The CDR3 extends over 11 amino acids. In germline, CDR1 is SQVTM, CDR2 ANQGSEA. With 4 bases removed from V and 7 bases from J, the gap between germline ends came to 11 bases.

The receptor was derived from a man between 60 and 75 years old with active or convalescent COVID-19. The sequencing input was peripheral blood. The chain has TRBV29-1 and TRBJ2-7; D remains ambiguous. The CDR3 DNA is TGCAGCGTTGTTTTGTCGTCTGAGCAGTACTTC. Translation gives CSVVLSSEQYF.